This entry lists 27 T cell receptor beta chains sequenced from one sample in a study of blood T cells in healthy people across ages. Then a second PCR, running about 6 to 12 cycles, was carried out with a sample-barcoded 5' primer and a J-beta primer mix. MiXCR, run by TCRdb on the 5' RACE reads, gives a single entry per CDR3 protein. Of hundreds of thousands of distinct CDR3 sequences listed, about 25% are singletons. Another study also made use of these data, one on T cells of mothers and their children.

The source material was blood. The receptor set was obtained from a boy aged 10-17 years in good health.

The V call is TRBV2, the J call TRBJ2-1, with TRBD2 matching 7 bases. Germline V gives CDR1 SNHLY, CDR2 FYNNEI. This CDR3 comprises 15 residues. With 4 bases clipped from V and 0 bases from J, the junction kept 3 bases outside the gene matches. The CDR3 here is CASSVTGGSYNEQFF. CDR3 in DNA: TGTGCCAGCAGTGTCACGGGAGGCTCCTACAATGAGCAGTTCTTC.

This clonotype turned up a few times. The gene calls are TRBV29-1 and TRBJ2-2, with D tentatively TRBD1 (6 bases). V dropped 7 bases and J dropped 4 bases, with 16 bases sitting between them. The CDR3 covers 14 residues. The V gene's germline CDR1 is SQVTM and CDR2 ANQGSEA. The CDR3 DNA reads TGCAGCGCATCGGACAGCACGAGCACCGGGGAGCTGTTTTTT. Its protein is CSASDSTSTGELFF.

The genes are TRBV28 and TRBJ1-2, with 9 bases lining up with TRBD1. Looked up from germline, CDR1 is MDHEN and CDR2 is SYDVKM. V gave up 4 bases and J gave up 5 bases; unmatched junction bases: 11. CDR3 length: 16 amino acids. CDR3 sequence: CASSSPGQGHLYGYTF. CDR3 DNA sequence: TGTGCCAGCAGTTCCCCGGGACAGGGCCACCTATATGGCTACACCTTC.

A few counts support this clonotype. The chain has TRBV5-5 and TRBJ2-5, with D unclear. The CDR3 runs to 16 residues. Looked up from germline, CDR1 is SGHKS and CDR2 is YYEKEE (reference sequence). With 6 bases removed from V and 1 base from J, the gap between germline ends came to 19 bases. The CDR3 protein is CASTAFPGPTQETQYF. For the CDR3, the DNA is TGTGCCAGCACCGCATTCCCAGGCCCTACCCAAGAGACCCAGTACTTC.

The genes are TRBV28 and TRBJ2-7, with D tentatively TRBD2 (6 bases). The CDR3 is 14 amino acids. Trimming left V 4 bases short and J 3 bases short, with 13 bases between. Looked up from germline, CDR1 is MDHEN and CDR2 is SYDVKM. The CDR3, as DNA: TGTGCCAGCAGTTGGGGACTCGGGAACTACGAGCAGTACTTC. Translation: CASSWGLGNYEQYF.

In this sample, this clonotype turned up a few times. The chain couples TRBV10-3 to TRBJ2-2, with D possibly TRBD2 on 6 matching bases. This CDR3 spans 15 amino acids. The germline gives CDR1 ENHRY, CDR2 SYGVKD. The V and J ends lost 0 bases and 8 bases respectively, with 13 bases between them. DNA of the CDR3: TGTGCCATCAGTGAGTCGGTACTAGCCTCTGGGGAGCTGTTTTTT. Its protein product is CAISESVLASGELFF.

This clonotype was recorded a few times. The rearrangement uses TRBV2 and TRBJ2-3; D is undetermined. Trimming left V 8 bases short and J 0 bases short, with 9 bases between. CDR3 length equals 13 residues. Germline CDR1 SNHLY, CDR2 FYNNEI. CDR3 bases: TGTGCCAGCCACCCTGGTAGCACAGATACGCAGTATTTT. It translates to CASHPGSTDTQYF.

V usage is TRBV6-1 and J usage is TRBJ2-1; the match to TRBD2 covers 8 bases. The length of the CDR3 is 16 residues. The V and J ends lost 2 bases and 3 bases, in that order; junction bases with no gene match: 6. In germline, CDR1 is MNHNS, CDR2 SASEGT. The CDR3 DNA follows: TGTGCCAGCAGTGAACCAGGTCTAGCGGGCTACAATGAGCAGTTCTTC. This codes for CASSEPGLAGYNEQFF.

The rearrangement links TRBV5-1 to TRBJ2-1, with TRBD2 matching over 14 bases. CDR3 length: 17 residues. Trimming removed 3 bases from V and 4 bases from J; junction bases left unmatched: 6. Germline V gene data show CDR1 as SGHRS and CDR2 as YFSETQ. CDR3 nucleotide sequence: TGCGCCAGCAGCTGGGGGACTAGCGGGGGCCTGTACAATGAGCAGTTCTTC. Translated, it gives CASSWGTSGGLYNEQFF.

This clonotype was found many times. This chain links TRBV27 with TRBJ1-1; the D is unclear. The length of the CDR3 is 15 residues. V was cut by 3 bases and J by 1 base, with 12 bases left in between. Germline loops: CDR1 MNHEY, CDR2 SMNVEV (reference sequence). The CDR3 DNA reads as TGTGCCAGCAGTTTGGGTACGACGAGGAACACTGAAGCTTTCTTT. This codes for CASSLGTTRNTEAFF.

The V call is TRBV7-9, the J call TRBJ1-1, with D hard to call. This CDR3 is built from 14 residues. Germline lookup yields CDR1 SEHNR and CDR2 FQNEAQ (reference sequence). Trimming took off 1 base at V and 2 bases at J, with 8 bases between the two ends. Written as DNA, the CDR3 is TGTGCCAGCAGCTTAGTAGACCCAAACACTGAAGCTTTCTTT. Translating it yields CASSLVDPNTEAFF. Full variable domain (missing parts from reference TRBV7-9 and TRBJ1-1): DTGVSQNPRHKITKRGQNVTFRCDPISEHNRLYWYRQTLGQGPEFLTYFQNEAQLEKSRLLSDRFSAERPKGSFSTLEIQRTEQGDSAMYLCASSLVDPNTEAFFGQGTRLTVV.

The chain combines TRBV24-1 with TRBJ2-3; TRBD2 matches at 8 bases. Per germline, CDR1 KGHDR and CDR2 SFDVKD. This CDR3 comprises 15 residues. V dropped 3 bases and J dropped 4; count of bases not matched to a gene: 5. CDR3 residues: CATSDRRGASDTQYF. CDR3 coding DNA: TGTGCCACCAGTGATCGGCGGGGGGCGTCAGATACGCAGTATTTT.

This clonotype has a handful of counts. The J gene is TRBJ1-5, the V gene TRBV9, with a tentative D call TRBD1 (5 bases). Per germline, CDR1 SGDLS and CDR2 YYNGEE. V was shortened by 0 bases and J by 3 bases, with 10 bases between the two germline ends. The CDR3 covers 15 residues. The CDR3 coding sequence is TGTGCCAGCAGCGTAGGGGGGATCCCCAATCAGCCCCAGCATTTT. This codes for CASSVGGIPNQPQHF.

This clonotype was counted a few times. This chain joins TRBV29-1 and TRBJ2-7; no firm D call. This CDR3 spans 13 amino acids. Germline V CDR1 and CDR2: SQVTM, ANQGSEA. Between the trimmed V and J ends, which lost 4 bases and 2 bases, there was a span of 12 bases. The DNA for the CDR3 is TGCAGCGTTGGAGGCAGTGGGGCCTACGAGCAGTACTTC. This translates into CSVGGSGAYEQYF.

The V call is TRBV6-2 or TRBV6-3, the J call TRBJ2-7; no clear D gene. Trimming cost V 7 bases and J 3 bases, with 13 bases left between them. CDR3 size: 13 residues. Germline V lookup: CDR1 MNHEY, CDR2 SVGEGT. The CDR3 DNA reads TGTGCCAGCAACCAAGGAAGGATCTACGAGCAGTACTTC. This sequence encodes CASNQGRIYEQYF.

The chain employs TRBV7-2 and TRBJ2-1; maybe TRBD2 (5 bases). TRBJ2-5 explains the end of the DNA better; the J call may be wrong. This CDR3 contains 16 residues. CDR1 and CDR2 from the germline V gene are SGHTA and FQGNSA. CDR3 sequence: CASSLGVTNVPWPQYF. DNA for the CDR3: TGTGCCAGCAGCTTAGGCGTGACTAACGTTCCTTGGCCCCAGTACTTC.

This clonotype was counted between two and nine times. The chain joins TRBV7-2 to TRBJ1-4; weak D call: TRBD1 (6 bases). This CDR3 spans 15 amino acids. Germline CDR1 is SGHTA and CDR2 is FQGNSA. With 1 base removed from V and 7 bases from J, the gap between germline ends came to 13 bases. The CDR3: CASSLGYRVGEKLFF. The CDR3 DNA follows: TGTGCCAGCAGCTTAGGGTACAGGGTTGGTGAAAAACTGTTTTTT.

This rearrangement joins TRBV2 to TRBJ2-5; D may be TRBD2 (6 bases). V lost 4 bases and J 3 bases, leaving 9 bases between the germline ends. Germline V lookup: CDR1 SNHLY, CDR2 FYNNEI. This CDR3 contains 13 residues. CDR3: CASSAPGEETQYF. Written as DNA, the CDR3 is TGTGCCAGCAGTGCACCGGGGGAAGAGACCCAGTACTTC.

This clonotype was seen more than once but under ten times. The chain has TRBV21-1 and TRBJ2-3; the table calls TRBD2, which could not be checked here. TRBV21-1 is a pseudogene. The CDR3 runs 14 residues. CDR3 region: CASSKKPSWDTQYF. The CDR3 DNA is TGCGCCAGCAGCAAAAAACCCTCATGGGATACGCAGTATTTT.

This clonotype appeared many times. The rearrangement links TRBV27 to TRBJ2-7, with TRBD2 identical over 7 bases. The length of the CDR3 is 13 residues. With V trimmed by 6 bases and J by 3 bases, 5 bases remained unmatched. CDR1 MNHEY and CDR2 SMNVEV come from the germline V gene (reference sequence). CDR3 region: CASSRTRSYEQYF. The CDR3 DNA reads as TGTGCCAGCAGCCGGACTAGGAGCTACGAGCAGTACTTC.

This clonotype has more than one count but fewer than ten. The chain carries TRBV28 and TRBJ2-7; 9 nucleotides agree with TRBD1. The CDR3 consists of 15 residues. Germline V gene data show CDR1 as MDHEN and CDR2 as SYDVKM. The ends lost 7 bases at V and 12 bases at J; junction bases unmatched: 19. CDR3 in amino acids: CASTLGGTGSLDRYF. CDR3 nucleotide sequence: TGTGCCAGCACCCTCGGGGGGACAGGGTCCCTCGATCGGTACTTC.

The sample holds one count of this clonotype. The chain links TRBV7-2 to TRBJ2-3; D is tentatively TRBD1 or TRBD2 (5 bases each). Germline CDR1 is SGHTA and CDR2 is FQGNSA. This CDR3 is 16 amino acids long. Trimming took 7 bases from V and 2 from J, leaving 19 bases between them. The CDR3: CASTPSLSGLTDTQYF. CDR3 sequence (DNA): TGTGCCAGCACGCCCTCACTGTCGGGGCTCACAGATACGCAGTATTTT.

This clonotype was recorded a few times. This may arise from a read error, as a much more abundant clone is one base away. The CDR3 DNA reads as TGTGCCATCAGTGTATCAGCGGTCACAGGTACGCAGTATTTT. Translation gives CAISVSAVTGTQYF. The chain has TRBV10-3 and TRBJ2-3; TRBD1 or TRBD2 may be the D gene (5 bases each). This CDR3 is 14 amino acids long. Looked up from germline, CDR1 is ENHRY and CDR2 is SYGVKD.

This clonotype was seen a few times. A junction boundary mismatches the germline segment, possibly from a read error. The V and J genes are TRBV6-2 or TRBV6-3 and TRBJ2-2; tentative D call: TRBD2 (5 bases). This CDR3 region has 14 residues. CDR1 and CDR2 from the germline V gene are MNHEY and SVGEGT. The CDR3 coding sequence is TGTGCCAGCACACCTGCGCAGGAGGCCGGAGAGCTGTTTTTT. It yields the protein CASTPAQEAGELFF.

This clonotype was picked up a small number of times. Compared with germline, one end of the junction differs, possibly owing to a read error. The V call is TRBV28, the J call TRBJ2-3; 7 bases agree with TRBD2. The CDR3 length is 13 residues. Germline V gives CDR1 MDHEN, CDR2 SYDVKM. CDR3 in amino acids: CASSFPGGGAEVF. CDR3 coding DNA: TGTGCCAGCAGTTTTCCGGGGGGAGGCGCCGAAGTTTTT.

This clonotype was detected a few times. The J gene is TRBJ1-2, the V gene TRBV4-3; possible D gene TRBD1, 5 bases. Germline-derived CDR1 and CDR2 are LGHNA and YSLEER. V was pared by 0 bases and J by 0 bases, with 11 bases between. This CDR3 comprises 16 residues. The CDR3 DNA sequence: TGCGCCAGCAGCCAAGATTGGCGGGGGACTAACTATGGCTACACCTTC. Its protein is CASSQDWRGTNYGYTF.

The rearrangement joins TRBV4-1 to TRBJ1-1; TRBD1 matches 9 bases. CDR1 is MGHRA and CDR2 is YSYEKL in the germline V gene. The CDR3 consists of 15 residues. The J segment lost 6 bases and the V segment lost 0 bases, leaving 5 bases of the junction unmatched. The CDR3 here is CASSQEGQGGAEAFF. The CDR3, as DNA: TGCGCCAGCAGCCAAGAGGGACAGGGTGGGGCTGAAGCTTTCTTT.